Presented here are 12 T cell receptor beta chains from one specimen sequenced in a study of T cells in Graves' hyperthyroidism and ophthalmopathy. Researchers amplified the TCR beta CDR3 regions from RNA transcripts. Using the HTBI primer set, a first-round RT-PCR was run on the TCR CDR3. TCRdb reanalysed the multiplex PCR reads using MiXCR and keeps one entry per CDR3 protein. The table lists about 530,000 distinct CDR3 sequences, 15% to 20% of them singletons. Sequenced: blood. The receptors come from a woman between 18 and 29 years old with Graves' ophthalmopathy.

This clonotype has only a few counts. The rearrangement uses TRBV9 and TRBJ2-3; 9 bases agree with TRBD1. CDR3 size: 14 residues. Germline V CDR1 and CDR2: SGDLS, YYNGEE. Germline trimming cut 3 bases from V and 5 bases from J; bases unmatched to any gene: 4. The DNA for the CDR3 is TGTGCCAGCAGCGGAGGACAGGGGCAAGATACGCAGTATTTT. This gives the protein CASSGGQGQDTQYF.

A few counts support this clonotype. The chain is built from TRBV7-2 and TRBJ1-2; tentative D call: TRBD1 (6 bases). Trimming cost V 5 bases and J 4 bases, with 14 bases left between them. This CDR3 has 14 amino acids. Germline V lookup: CDR1 SGHTA, CDR2 FQGNSA. The DNA for the CDR3 is TGTGCCAGCAGCGAATGGGACAAGCCCTATGGCTACACCTTC. Its protein is CASSEWDKPYGYTF.

In its sample, this clonotype was seen a few times. This chain uses TRBV6-1 with TRBJ1-6; D is undetermined. Trimming pared 6 bases from V and 7 bases from J, leaving 7 bases between. This CDR3 has 12 residues. The germline CDR1 and CDR2 sequences are MNHNS and SASEGT. DNA of the CDR3: TGTGCCAGCAGGGACGGAAATTCACCCCTCCACTTT. Residues: CASRDGNSPLHF.

This clonotype was picked up many times. The chain recombines TRBV5-1 with TRBJ1-2; D remains unclear. Germline CDR1 SGHRS, CDR2 YFSETQ. The length of the CDR3 is 15 residues. The ends were cut back, 4 bases at V and 7 bases at J, with 20 bases in the middle. For the CDR3, the DNA is TGCGCCAGCAGCCCTGAAGTAGGGTCGGGCGGTGGCTACACCTTC. This encodes CASSPEVGSGGGYTF.

About this clonotype: A clone one base away is much larger, so this may be a read error. This chain connects TRBV29-1 to TRBJ2-1; possible D gene TRBD2, 5 bases. The end of the DNA is better explained by TRBJ2-7, so the J call may be wrong. The CDR3 consists of 16 residues. Germline V lookup: CDR1 SQVTM, CDR2 ANQGSEA. CDR3 residues: CSALAVSASSYNEQYF. The CDR3, as DNA: TGCAGCGCCCTAGCCGTAAGCGCGAGCTCCTACAATGAGCAGTACTTC.

This clonotype was seen more than once but under ten times. The chain uses TRBV4-1 and TRBJ2-1; possibly TRBD2 for D (6 bases). The germline V gene encodes CDR1 MGHRA and CDR2 YSYEKL. CDR3 length: 16 amino acids. Trimming removed 3 bases at V and 3 bases at J, with 15 bases between. DNA for the CDR3: TGCGCCAGCAGCCAGCCCGGACCGGGACTCTACAATGAGCAGTTCTTC. It is translated as CASSQPGPGLYNEQFF.

This clonotype has at least ten counts. The V and J genes are TRBV20-1 and TRBJ1-6; 9 bases map to TRBD1. Germline CDR1 and CDR2: DFQATT and SNEGSKA (reference sequence). There are 14 residues in the CDR3. J lost 10 bases, V lost 2 bases, and 6 bases had no gene match. CDR3 bases: TGCAGTGCTAGACCCCCGGACAGGGGCTCACCCCTCCACTTT. Amino acids: CSARPPDRGSPLHF.

The chain links TRBV2 to TRBJ1-2; a weak D match, TRBD1 (5 bases). Trimming removed 6 bases at V and 1 base at J, with 9 bases between. The CDR3 length is 13 residues. Germline CDR1 and CDR2: SNHLY and FYNNEI. CDR3 DNA: TGTGCCAGCAGGGGACGGCTTAACTATGGCTACACCTTC. Amino acid sequence: CASRGRLNYGYTF.

In this sample, this clonotype turned up many times. Written as DNA, the CDR3 is TGTGCCAGCAGCCCGGGGAGGGCGAACACCGGGGAGCTGTTTTTT. As protein: CASSPGRANTGELFF. The chain has TRBV11-2 and TRBJ2-2; 7 positions match TRBD2. CDR1 is SGHAT and CDR2 is FQNNGV in the germline V gene. V lost 5 bases, J lost 0 bases, and 3 bases stayed unmatched. This CDR3 comprises 15 residues. The full variable domain, with the rest looked up from reference TRBV11-2 and TRBJ2-2, is EAGVAQSPRYKIIEKRQSVAFWCNPISGHATLYWYQQILGQGPKLLIQFQNNGVVDDSQLPKDRFSAERLKGVDSTLKIQPAKLEDSAVYLCASSPGRANTGELFFGEGSRLTVL.

The chain couples TRBV20-1 to TRBJ1-4; D is undetermined. The ends were cut back, 6 bases at V and 5 bases at J, with 4 bases in the middle. CDR1 DFQATT and CDR2 SNEGSKA come from the germline V gene (reference sequence). This CDR3 comprises 10 residues. The CDR3 region is CSAVNEKLFF. CDR3 coding DNA: TGCAGTGCCGTGAATGAAAAACTGTTTTTT.

This clonotype has ten or more counts. This chain connects TRBV20-1 to TRBJ2-3, with D unclear. Looked up from germline, CDR1 is DFQATT and CDR2 is SNEGSKA (reference sequence). The length of the CDR3 is 13 residues. Trimming removed 2 bases at V and 2 bases at J, with 8 bases between. The CDR3 reads CSARLSNTDTQYF. CDR3 nucleotide sequence: TGCAGTGCTAGATTGAGCAACACAGATACGCAGTATTTT.

This clonotype was recorded a few times. This rearrangement joins TRBV19 to TRBJ2-1; 12 bases fit TRBD2. The germline CDR1 and CDR2 sequences are LNHDA and SQIVND (reference sequence). Trimming removed 5 bases from V and 3 bases from J; junction bases left unmatched: 8. The CDR3 covers 17 residues. The CDR3 sequence is CASSASSGGVFYNEQFF. CDR3 in DNA: TGTGCCAGTAGTGCGTCTAGCGGGGGGGTTTTCTACAATGAGCAGTTCTTC.